The present T cell receptor beta chain was sequenced within a study of shared T cell receptors in the human thymus. Deletions cut 2 bases from V and 5 bases from J, with 13 bases between. Germline V CDR1 and CDR2: SGHRS, YFSETQ. The CDR3 is 14 residues long. Clones were read by immunoSEQ multiplex PCR, and TCRdb kept only the in-frame ones, dropping some. This table has hundreds of thousands of clones, approximately 85% appearing once. These sequences were also reported in another study, on human thymus T cells. This second study says: Donation came from healthy Finnish infants having corrective surgery for congenital heart defects. Resections from corrective heart surgery supplied the thymus tissue. Across thymic and blood repertoires, the usage of V and J genes appeared to be biased. A high degree of thymic repertoire overlap among unrelated individuals was reported in related research.

The sequence was collected from a girl younger than two with a congenital heart defect. The V and J genes are TRBV5-1 and TRBJ1-1; no clear D. Sequencing was done on a sample of thymocytes. CDR3 DNA: TGCGCCAGCAGCTTTGCGAGCGTACGTACTGAAGCTTTCTTT. It specifies CASSFASVRTEAFF.